Below are 12 T cell receptor beta chains sequenced from a single sample in a study of T cell responses to AZD1222 COVID-19 vaccine. Repertoires were generated with immunoSEQ multiplex PCR, while TCRdb's copy carries only in-frame clones and drops some. The sample consists of 100,000 to 150,000 clones, roughly 87% of them appearing once. The sample in question was peripheral blood, obtained on day 0 of AZD1222 vaccination. The receptors derive from an adult in good health.

The genes are TRBV6-5 and TRBJ2-1; 11 positions agree with TRBD2. J was trimmed by 9 bases and V by 4 bases; bases with no gene match: 8. The germline CDR1 and CDR2 sequences are MNHEY and SVGAGI. This CDR3 is built from 15 residues. The chain's CDR3 is CASSSSSGGAGEQFF. The CDR3 DNA reads TGTGCCAGCAGTTCAAGTAGCGGGGGGGCAGGTGAGCAGTTCTTC.

The chain joins TRBV5-1 to TRBJ2-7; 7 bases align to TRBD1. Unmatched junction bases numbered 10, after V lost 7 bases and J lost 0 bases. CDR3 length equals 15 residues. The V gene's germline CDR1 is SGHRS and CDR2 YFSETQ. The CDR3 reads CASGNRGPFSYEQYF. The CDR3 nucleotides read TGCGCCAGCGGTAACAGGGGTCCTTTCTCCTACGAGCAGTACTTC.

This clone appeared a single time. DNA of the CDR3: TGTGCCAGCAGTGAAGCCGGGTACTCAACTAATGAAAAACTGTTTTTT. Its translation is CASSEAGYSTNEKLFF. This sequence joins TRBV2 and TRBJ1-4; D not certain. The CDR3 loop spans 16 amino acids. Trimming took 0 bases from V and 0 from J, leaving 8 bases between them. CDR1 is SNHLY, CDR2 FYNNEI, per germline.

This chain joins TRBV25-1 and TRBJ1-1; D might be TRBD1 (5 bases). Trimming pared 3 bases from V and 1 base from J, leaving 9 bases between. Germline V lookup: CDR1 MGHDK, CDR2 SYGVNS. This CDR3 has 14 amino acids. The CDR3: CASSDHRTNTEAFF. The DNA for the CDR3 is TGTGCCAGCAGTGATCACAGGACGAACACTGAAGCTTTCTTT.

The chain has TRBV5-4 and TRBJ1-6; no firm D call. V was trimmed by 4 bases and J by 10 bases, leaving 9 bases between them. The CDR3 length is 12 residues. Germline assignment: CDR1 SGHNT and CDR2 YYREEE (reference sequence). The CDR3 loop is CASSVRESPLHF. The CDR3 nucleotides are TGTGCCAGCAGCGTCCGAGAATCACCCCTCCACTTT.

The genes are TRBV5-1 and TRBJ2-2; tentatively, D is TRBD1 (6 bases). The CDR3 is 17 amino acids. The V gene's germline CDR1 is SGHRS and CDR2 YFSETQ. The V and J ends lost 0 bases and 6 bases respectively, with 18 bases between them. The CDR3 loop reads CASSLGLLTGLAGELFF. In nucleotides, the CDR3 is TGCGCCAGCAGCTTGGGCCTACTGACAGGTCTGGCCGGGGAGCTGTTTTTT. Full variable domain (outside the CDR3, taken from reference TRBV5-1 and TRBJ2-2): KAGVTQTPRYLIKTRGQQVTLSCSPISGHRSVSWYQQTPGQGLQFLFEYFSETQRNKGNFPGRFSGRQFSNSRSEMNVSTLELGDSALYLCASSLGLLTGLAGELFFGEGSRLTVL.

The chain carries TRBV10-3 and TRBJ1-2; 8 nucleotides line up with TRBD1. Germline lookup yields CDR1 ENHRY and CDR2 SYGVKD. V was clipped by 3 bases and J by 10 bases; unmatched bases: 4. The CDR3 sequence is 12 residues long. The CDR3 coding sequence is TGTGCCATCAGTGACCCGCAGGGGGCCTACACCTTC. It is translated as CAISDPQGAYTF.

The chain uses TRBV3-1 (or the pseudogene TRBV3-2) and TRBJ2-7; 9 nucleotides line up with TRBD2. V lost 4 bases and J lost 6; bases outside the gene matches: 4. The CDR3 consists of 13 residues. In germline, CDR1 is LGHDT, CDR2 YNNKEL (reference sequence). This chain's CDR3 is CASSPPTSGEQYF. CDR3 in DNA: TGTGCCAGCAGCCCCCCGACTAGCGGCGAGCAGTACTTC.

The chain recombines TRBV18 with TRBJ1-4; the D is unclear. The V gene lost 1 base and the J gene lost 4 bases, with 10 bases spanning the gap. The length of the CDR3 is 15 residues. The V gene's germline CDR1 is KGHSH and CDR2 LQKENI. CDR3 nucleotides: TGTGCCAGCTCACCACGGAAGGGAGATAATGAAAAACTGTTTTTT. Protein: CASSPRKGDNEKLFF. The variable domain in full, completed from reference TRBV18 and TRBJ1-4, reads NAGVMQNPRHLVRRRGQEARLRCSPMKGHSHVYWYRQLPEEGLKFMVYLQKENIIDESGMPKERFSAEFPKEGPSILRIQQVVRGDSAAYFCASSPRKGDNEKLFFGSGTQLSVL.

The chain is built from TRBV7-9 and TRBJ2-3; the D is unclear. CDR3 length equals 15 residues. Trimming left V 3 bases short and J 3 bases short, with 13 bases between. The germline gives CDR1 SEHNR, CDR2 FQNEAQ (reference sequence). CDR3 residues: CASSFLGQGTDTQYF. The DNA of the CDR3 is TGTGCCAGCAGCTTCTTGGGCCAAGGGACAGATACGCAGTATTTT. Full variable domain (remainder filled in from reference TRBV7-9 and TRBJ2-3): DTGVSQNPRHKITKRGQNVTFRCDPISEHNRLYWYRQTLGQGPEFLTYFQNEAQLEKSRLLSDRFSAERPKGSFSTLEIQRTEQGDSAMYLCASSFLGQGTDTQYFGPGTRLTVL.

This chain links TRBV18 with TRBJ1-2; D unclear. V was clipped by 4 bases and J by 0 bases, with 6 bases between them. The CDR3 sequence is 13 residues long. CDR1 and CDR2 from the germline V gene are KGHSH and LQKENI. CDR3 amino acids: CASSLGTNYGYTF. The DNA for the CDR3 is TGTGCCAGCTCACTGGGAACTAACTATGGCTACACCTTC.

The chain joins TRBV18 to TRBJ2-7; 11 positions agree with TRBD1. V was clipped by 8 bases and J by 3 bases; unmatched bases: 9. The CDR3 contains 15 residues. In germline, CDR1 is KGHSH, CDR2 LQKENI. In DNA form, the CDR3 reads TGTGCCAGCCGAGGACAGGGGGCGGCACACTACGAGCAGTACTTC. This codes for CASRGQGAAHYEQYF.